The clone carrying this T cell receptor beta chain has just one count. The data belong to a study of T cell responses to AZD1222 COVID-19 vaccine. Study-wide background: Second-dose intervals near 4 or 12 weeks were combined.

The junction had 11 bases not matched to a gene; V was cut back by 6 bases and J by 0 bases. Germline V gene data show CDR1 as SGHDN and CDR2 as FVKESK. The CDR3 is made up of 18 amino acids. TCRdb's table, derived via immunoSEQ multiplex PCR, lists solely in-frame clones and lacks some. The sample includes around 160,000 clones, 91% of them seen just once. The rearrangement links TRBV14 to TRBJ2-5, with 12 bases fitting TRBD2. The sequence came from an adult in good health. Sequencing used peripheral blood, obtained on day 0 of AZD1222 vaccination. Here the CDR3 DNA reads TGTGCCAGCAGGCATGGACTAGCGGGGAAGATGTACCAAGAGACCCAGTACTTC. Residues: CASRHGLAGKMYQETQYF.